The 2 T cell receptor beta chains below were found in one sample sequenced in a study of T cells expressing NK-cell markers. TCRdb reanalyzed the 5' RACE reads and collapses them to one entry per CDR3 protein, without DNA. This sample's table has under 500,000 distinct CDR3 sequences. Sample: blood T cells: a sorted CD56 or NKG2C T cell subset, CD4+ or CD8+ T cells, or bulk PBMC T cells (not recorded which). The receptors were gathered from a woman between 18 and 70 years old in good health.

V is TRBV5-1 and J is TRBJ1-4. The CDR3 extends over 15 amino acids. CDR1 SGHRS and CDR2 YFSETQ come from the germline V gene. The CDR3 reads CASSLGTAKNEKLFF.

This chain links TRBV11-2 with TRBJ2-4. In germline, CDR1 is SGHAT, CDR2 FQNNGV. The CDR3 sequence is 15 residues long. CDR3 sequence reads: CASSLSTVAKNIQYF.